This T cell receptor (beta chain) came from a study of regulatory T cells in long-lasting Graves disease (dated by TCRdb to the early 2020s). About the full investigation: Persistent Graves' disease was defined as persistently positive TSH receptor autoantibodies together with antithyroid drug treatment for over 5 years. Peripheral blood TCR sequencing and RNA sequencing compared persistent Graves' disease patients with newly diagnosed Graves' disease patients. The study took place in China and was registered as a clinical trial. TCR sequencing covered 13 persistent and around 20 newly diagnosed Graves' disease patients, around 33 samples in total. Antithyroid drugs had been taken for approximately 10 years on average by persistent Graves' disease patients in the clinical cohort. Overall study results and their limits: Sequencing and analysis were restricted to the TCR beta chain. Persistent patients shared more public clonotypes among themselves (under 3,000) than newly diagnosed patients did (approximately 900). Only peripheral blood was studied, because thyroid tissue, the primary lesion, was inaccessible. Persistent disease showed preferential use of TRBV28, TRBJ1-2 and TRBJ2-5, whereas newly diagnosed disease favored TRBV20-1 and TRBJ2-1. Compared with newly diagnosed patients, persistent Graves' disease patients had lower TCR Shannon entropy and fewer highly expanded clones, which suggests clonal expansion. The authors noted that the small sample size was a limitation that may lower accuracy.

The CDR3 runs 14 residues from the cysteine to the phenylalanine. Only CDR3 DNA is held: 42 bases, read in frame from base 1. For CDR1 and CDR2, the germline V gene lists SGHDT and YYEEEE. The germline V and J ends show losses of 4 bases and 2 bases respectively, and no gene match explains 6 bases of the junction. Library generation was performed with multiplex PCR. Sequencing took place on an Illumina HiSeq 4000. TCR beta libraries were built with iRepertoire HTBI primers and Arm-PCR amplification of CDR3 regions. Gel purification was performed on PCR products prior to sequencing. Processing in the source paper ran as follows. Across samples, 62 TRBV and 15 or so TRBJ segments were identified and used for gene usage analysis of CDR3 amino acid clonotypes. COPE and FqMerger were used to merge filtered high-quality paired reads into contigs. BLAST was used to align contigs to IMGT TRBV, TRBD and TRBJ reference genes, and CDR3 was defined according to IMGT. Clonotypes above 0.1% frequency were classified as highly expanded clones. Repertoire diversity was measured by Shannon entropy, and V-J evenness by the Gini coefficient. Public clonotypes were defined as clonotypes shared by more than one individual. TCRdb cleaned the public reads at Q25 with fastp, built clones with MiXCR and kept in-frame beta chains. All rows with the same CDR3 protein become a single entry with the most common DNA and genes. The V and J calls were not made by the authors but by TCRdb's processing. This sample comprises roughly 500,000 distinct CDR3 sequences, about a fifth of them detected only once. More than 6% of the sample rests with the top ten.

Remarks on this clonotype: Its specific antigen is unknown. One base separates it from a far larger clone, so it is likely a read error.

Explained via the paper, the time point label denotes: persistent/refractory GD, antithyroid drugs over 5 years with positive TRAb. For both TCR sequencing and RNA sequencing, RNA was extracted from PBMCs in TRIzol. The diagnosis of Graves' disease was made according to American Thyroid Association guidelines. Recruitment of patients was carried out at an endocrinology department in Xi'an, China. From each patient, around 9.3 milliliters of peripheral blood was collected into an EDTA anticoagulant tube. Ficoll Paque Plus density gradient separation was used to isolate PBMCs, and no additional T cell sorting was done. An Agilent 2100 Bioanalyzer and agarose gel were used to assess RNA quality, and a NanoDrop 2000 was used to measure RNA concentration.

The rearranged segments are TRBV5-6 and TRBJ2-7, and TRBD1 matches 7 of the central bases. The TCR was taken from a female donor with Graves disease. This sample comprised peripheral blood mononuclear cells (PBMCs), obtained when the disease was refractory, from a patient treated with antithyroid drugs. This receptor carries the CDR3 CASSLDRRPYEQYF. DNA sequence: TGTGCCAGCAGCCTGGACAGGCGCCCCTACGAGCAGTACTTC. The full variable domain, completed from the reference TRBV5-6 and TRBJ2-7 proteins outside the CDR3, reads DAGVTQSPTHLIKTRGQQVTLRCSPKSGHDTVSWYQQALGQGPQFIFQYYEEEERQRGNFPDRFSGHQFPNYSSELNVNALLLGDSALYLCASSLDRRPYEQYFGPGTRLTVT.